This T cell receptor beta chain was profiled in a study of blood T cell repertoires in COVID-19 (TCRdb year 2020). About the full investigation: Samples covering the acute and convalescent phases of COVID-19 were provided by collaborators in the United States, Italy and Spain. Where available, HLA class I and class II types were obtained from metadata supplied by the sample provider rather than from assay-based typing. The samples were drawn from two sources: the first 160 participants of the ongoing ImmuneRACE study, and 1,254 subjects contributed by 6 global collaborators. The repertoires were released in a freely available public database intended as a resource for research on the immune response to SARS-CoV-2. Subjects who had been exposed to COVID-19, were actively infected with it, or had recovered from it provided the deeply sampled blood TCRbeta repertoires that made up the dataset. Sample metadata almost always included a de-identified subject ID, COVID-19 status, age in years and sex. The material from the prospective study consisted of cDNA or gDNA derived from T cells, B-cell-depleted T cells, or PBMCs. Here is what the overall study found, with its caveats: Clinical and demographic metadata were provided uncurated, with the amount varying by source and participant.

At one collaborating source in Seattle, patients were enrolled during active infection and were followed longitudinally through the course of disease. The collaborating institutions used their own protocols to collect whole blood in K2EDTA tubes. For TCRbeta analysis, collaborator samples were shipped as frozen whole blood, as isolated PBMCs, or as DNA extracted from either sample type. Notes on this clone: Its antigen is currently not known. Nothing much larger sits one base from this clone, and base qualities are not available.

The CDR3 contains 14 residues, cysteine and phenylalanine counted. Left in the record is the CDR3 DNA by itself, 42 bases read in frame from the first base. From the germline V gene, CDR1 is MGHDK and CDR2 is SYGVNS. V trim: 4 bases; J trim: 6 bases; unmatched bases: 3. The immunoSEQ Assay, a bias-controlled multiplex PCR, was used to amplify TCRbeta CDR3 regions from genomic DNA. In the paper's pipeline: Nucleated cell counts per sample were estimated from amplification of reference gene primers within the assay. To quantify the absolute abundance of each unique TCRbeta CDR3 rearrangement, sequence reads were collapsed and filtered. Productive Simpson clonality was computed per sample as the square root of Simpson's diversity index over productive rearrangements. TCRdb stores this immuneACCESS table with in-frame sequences only. Part of the clones is absent; in the studies checked, under half of the shortfall reflects unresolved V genes, and no reason is known for the rest. V, J and clone size are those of that table, while D and trimming were read from the DNA. The table for this sample lists 120,000 to 150,000 clones; about 88% of them were counted only once. Clones ranked in the top ten supply roughly 2.5% of the sample.

Sequencing was performed on peripheral blood. The clonotype originates from a human donor with COVID-19, enrolled during active disease. The donor label of this sample is uncertain. The V gene is TRBV25-1 and the J gene is TRBJ2-4; 10 middle bases align to TRBD1. The base sequence is TGTGCCAGCAGTGGAGGACAGGGGGGAAACATTCAGTACTTC. Translated, it gives CASSGGQGGNIQYF.